The present TCR beta chain was sequenced within a study of CD8 T cells in ankylosing spondylitis. Germline assignment: CDR1 SGHTA and CDR2 FQGNSA. With V trimmed by 5 bases and J by 1 base, 4 bases remained unmatched. There are 15 residues in the CDR3. Generation of TCR beta libraries employed quantitative 5'-RACE incorporating molecular barcodes. MiXCR was run by TCRdb on the 5' RACE reads, yielding one entry per CDR3 protein. The top ten hold around 8.4% of the sample, which has 250,000 to 400,000 distinct CDR3 sequences, about 9.9% seen once. Findings and limits, study-wide: Several highly homologous variants made up a TCR beta motif, and this motif appeared characteristic of ankylosing spondylitis blood. CD8+ by phenotype, disease-linked clones were relatively rare in peripheral blood. Disease-linked clones were reportedly significantly enriched in matched ankylosing spondylitis synovial fluid.

This clonotype has at least ten counts. Antigen unknown. The TCR was taken from a female donor with ankylosing spondylitis or in good health (not recorded which). The chain recombines TRBV7-2 with TRBJ2-1; TRBD1 matches 8 bases. The sample consisted of blood, either unsorted or a sorted T cell fraction (not recorded which). The CDR3 loop reads CASSPDRASYNEQFF. CDR3 in DNA: TGTGCCAGCAGCCCGGACAGGGCTTCCTACAATGAGCAGTTCTTC.